The entry below gives a single T cell receptor (beta chain) sequence along with its context. As yet, its antigen is unknown. With autoimmune disease history or systemic immunosuppression, patients were excluded. CDR3 length equals 14 residues. CDR1 and CDR2 from the germline V gene are SGHRS and YFSETQ. Deletions cut 3 bases from V and 1 base from J, with 10 bases between. Data came from immunoSEQ multiplex PCR; TCRdb stores just in-frame clones and leaves some out. The table includes about 80,000 clones, around 86% detected once. The sample belongs to a study of OX40 agonist ivuxolimab in advanced cancers. Findings and limits, study-wide: Partly responding patients at 0.1-3.0 mg/kg showed some of the smallest clonal expansion.

The source of this sequence is an adult with an advanced solid tumor such as melanoma, head and neck, liver or kidney cancer. The source was CD4+ or CD8+ T cells sorted from blood, collected in a trial of the OX40 agonist ivuxolimab. The V call is TRBV5-1, the J call TRBJ2-5, with D maybe TRBD1 (5 bases). The DNA of the CDR3 is TGCGCCAGCAGCTCCGGACACACCCAAGAGACCCAGTACTTC. Its protein product is CASSSGHTQETQYF.